This T cell receptor beta chain originates from a study of T cells of healthy individuals. The J segment lost 5 bases and the V segment lost 3 bases, leaving 10 bases of the junction unmatched. This CDR3 spans 15 amino acids. Germline assignment: CDR1 ENHRY and CDR2 SYGVKD. TCRdb used MiXCR to reprocess the 5' RACE reads, holding one entry per CDR3 protein. This sample has about 53,000 distinct CDR3 sequences, with roughly 15% found just once. This clonotype originated in a human donor in good health. The chain carries TRBV10-3 and TRBJ2-7; TRBD1 aligns across 7 bases. CDR3 bases: TGTGCCATCAGTGACTTGACAGGGCCGAGCCACGAGCAGTACTTC. Its translation is CAISDLTGPSHEQYF.